This T cell receptor beta chain was found in a study of blood T cell repertoires in COVID-19. In terms of age and location, participants ranged from roughly 18 to 90 years and lived in about two dozen US areas. Membership in each cohort depended on participant-reported clinical history. CDR3 length: 14 amino acids. With 7 bases removed from V and 3 bases from J, the gap between germline ends came to 13 bases. Germline assignment: CDR1 MNHEY and CDR2 SVGAGI. As processed by the authors: Amplification from reference gene primers served as the basis for estimated nucleated cell counts. Generated by immunoSEQ multiplex PCR, the TCRdb table keeps only in-frame clones and is missing some. V and J calls plus clone size are reproduced from that table; the DNA served to infer D and trimming. The sample contains 200,000 to 300,000 clones, around 88% of which appear only once.

The sample consisted of PBMCs or T cells enriched from blood (not recorded which). The chain combines TRBV6-5 with TRBJ1-5; the D gene is possibly TRBD1 (6 bases). The TCR comes from a woman aged 40 to 49 with acute COVID-19. CDR3 bases: TGTGCCAGCACCGAGACAGGTTTCAATCAGCCCCAGCATTTT. Protein sequence: CASTETGFNQPQHF.